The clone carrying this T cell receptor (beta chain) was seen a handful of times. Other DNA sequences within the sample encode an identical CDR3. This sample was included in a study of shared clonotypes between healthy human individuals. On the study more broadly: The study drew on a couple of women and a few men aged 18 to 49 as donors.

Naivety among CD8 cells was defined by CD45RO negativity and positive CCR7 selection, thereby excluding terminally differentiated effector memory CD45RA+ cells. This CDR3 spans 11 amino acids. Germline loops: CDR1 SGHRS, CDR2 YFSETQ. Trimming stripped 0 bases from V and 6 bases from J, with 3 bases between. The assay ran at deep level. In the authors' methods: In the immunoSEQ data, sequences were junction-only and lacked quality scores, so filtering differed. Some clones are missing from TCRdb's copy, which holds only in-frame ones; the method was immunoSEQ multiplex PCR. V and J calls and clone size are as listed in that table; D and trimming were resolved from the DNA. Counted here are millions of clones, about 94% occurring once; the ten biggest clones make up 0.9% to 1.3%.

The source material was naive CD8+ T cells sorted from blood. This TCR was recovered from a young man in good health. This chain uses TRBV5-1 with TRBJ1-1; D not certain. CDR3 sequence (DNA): TGCGCCAGCAGCTTGGGATCTGAAGCTTTCTTT. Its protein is CASSLGSEAFF.